Listed below are T cell receptor beta chains from one sample, sequenced in a study of blood T cell repertoires in COVID-19. TCRdb's copy holds only in-frame clones and misses some; the assay was immunoSEQ multiplex PCR. The sample consists of some 120,000 clones, over 75% of them appearing once. The specimen sequenced was peripheral blood. These receptors originate from a man aged 55 to 70 with acute or convalescent COVID-19. Both conserved end residues are part of each CDR3. Each record gives: V gene, J gene, CDR3 length, clone size, D gene, CDR3 protein. The D gene is left open where the match is weak. Not every row has a clone size; where given, it reads once, few, many or a size class.

v_gene: TRBV28; j_gene: TRBJ2-7; len: 14; abundance: -; d_gene: TRBD2; CDR3aa: CATQKPGLSYEQYF
v_gene: TRBV5-5; j_gene: TRBJ1-5; len: 16; abundance: -; d_gene: -; CDR3aa: CGSSLGDGGGNQPQHF
v_gene: TRBV9; j_gene: TRBJ2-1; len: 11; abundance: -; d_gene: -; CDR3aa: CASGELSGQFF
v_gene: TRBV27; j_gene: TRBJ1-1; len: 14; abundance: -; d_gene: -; CDR3aa: CASSLWVVGAEAFF
v_gene: TRBV2; j_gene: TRBJ1-5; len: 16; abundance: -; d_gene: TRBD1; CDR3aa: CASSGASQGRGQPQHF
v_gene: TRBV19; j_gene: TRBJ1-5; len: 17; abundance: -; d_gene: TRBD1; CDR3aa: CASSMFHRGIGNQPQHF
v_gene: TRBV7-2; j_gene: TRBJ1-1; len: 16; abundance: -; d_gene: TRBD1; CDR3aa: CASRKGTGGSNTEAFF
v_gene: TRBV19; j_gene: TRBJ2-1; len: 13; abundance: -; d_gene: TRBD2; CDR3aa: CASSMGTSGEQFF
v_gene: TRBV7-2; j_gene: TRBJ2-3; len: 16; abundance: -; d_gene: TRBD2; CDR3aa: CASSLRLGLAGDTQYF
v_gene: TRBV7-2; j_gene: TRBJ1-6; len: 14; abundance: -; d_gene: -; CDR3aa: CASSPIGGDSPLHF
v_gene: TRBV7-9; j_gene: TRBJ2-5; len: 13; abundance: -; d_gene: -; CDR3aa: CASIPDSQETQYF
v_gene: TRBV19; j_gene: TRBJ2-3; len: 15; abundance: -; d_gene: -; CDR3aa: CASSIFSGGTDTQYF
v_gene: TRBV6-5; j_gene: TRBJ2-7; len: 16; abundance: -; d_gene: TRBD2; CDR3aa: CASSSGTSGSFYEQYF
v_gene: TRBV12-5; j_gene: TRBJ2-7; len: 15; abundance: -; d_gene: TRBD2; CDR3aa: CASGPGTSGSREQYF
v_gene: TRBV5-6; j_gene: TRBJ2-7; len: 17; abundance: -; d_gene: -; CDR3aa: CASSTTGPGGLRDEQYF
v_gene: TRBV3-1/TRBV3-2; j_gene: TRBJ2-3; len: 19; abundance: -; d_gene: TRBD1; CDR3aa: CASSQDKGTGVSRTDTQYF
v_gene: TRBV6-1; j_gene: TRBJ2-3; len: 17; abundance: once; d_gene: TRBD2; CDR3aa: CASSEAGAGVGTDTQYF
v_gene: TRBV2; j_gene: TRBJ1-5; len: 12; abundance: -; d_gene: -; CDR3aa: CASTAGSQPQHF
v_gene: TRBV27; j_gene: TRBJ1-1; len: 13; abundance: -; d_gene: -; CDR3aa: CASSGTENTEAFF
v_gene: TRBV15; j_gene: TRBJ1-1; len: 13; abundance: -; d_gene: -; CDR3aa: CATSRTGQYEAFF
v_gene: TRBV7-8; j_gene: TRBJ2-7; len: 15; abundance: -; d_gene: TRBD2; CDR3aa: CASSLVLAGGYEQYF
v_gene: TRBV30; j_gene: TRBJ1-3; len: 16; abundance: -; d_gene: -; CDR3aa: CAWSVPGGSSGNTIYF
v_gene: TRBV19; j_gene: TRBJ1-4; len: 16; abundance: -; d_gene: -; CDR3aa: CASSPGSGTYNEKLFF
v_gene: TRBV7-9; j_gene: TRBJ1-4; len: 17; abundance: once; d_gene: TRBD1; CDR3aa: CASSRRRTGAPNEKLFF
v_gene: TRBV7-2; j_gene: TRBJ2-4; len: 18; abundance: -; d_gene: TRBD2; CDR3aa: CASSSSGTPRRTLNIQYF
v_gene: TRBV10-3; j_gene: TRBJ2-7; len: 15; abundance: once; d_gene: -; CDR3aa: CAISESPPEVHEQYF
v_gene: TRBV19; j_gene: TRBJ2-6; len: 17; abundance: -; d_gene: TRBD1; CDR3aa: CASHKGQGARGANVLTF
v_gene: TRBV9; j_gene: TRBJ2-7; len: 14; abundance: -; d_gene: TRBD2; CDR3aa: CASSTRTSGGEQYF
v_gene: TRBV27; j_gene: TRBJ2-5; len: 15; abundance: -; d_gene: -; CDR3aa: CASSPTPARQETQYF
v_gene: TRBV28; j_gene: TRBJ1-6; len: 16; abundance: -; d_gene: TRBD1; CDR3aa: CASSLPSTGSSSPLHF
v_gene: TRBV12-5; j_gene: TRBJ2-3; len: 15; abundance: -; d_gene: TRBD1; CDR3aa: CASGVTGGKTDTQYF
v_gene: TRBV28; j_gene: TRBJ2-1; len: 15; abundance: -; d_gene: -; CDR3aa: CASSPLGAAYNEQFF
v_gene: TRBV28; j_gene: TRBJ2-5; len: 14; abundance: -; d_gene: -; CDR3aa: CASSMGGLQETQYF
v_gene: TRBV19; j_gene: TRBJ1-2; len: 13; abundance: -; d_gene: -; CDR3aa: CASTIGESVGYTF
v_gene: TRBV5-1; j_gene: TRBJ1-1; len: 16; abundance: -; d_gene: TRBD1; CDR3aa: CASSRPGQGAGTEAFF
v_gene: TRBV9; j_gene: TRBJ2-7; len: 15; abundance: -; d_gene: -; CDR3aa: CASSVDPGGLYEQYF
v_gene: TRBV27; j_gene: TRBJ2-2; len: 15; abundance: -; d_gene: TRBD1; CDR3aa: CASSTGTGNTGELFF
v_gene: TRBV18; j_gene: TRBJ2-1; len: 14; abundance: -; d_gene: TRBD2; CDR3aa: CASSPLREMNEQFF
v_gene: TRBV3-1/TRBV3-2; j_gene: TRBJ2-2; len: 14; abundance: -; d_gene: TRBD2; CDR3aa: CASSQGLVSGELFF
v_gene: TRBV4-1; j_gene: TRBJ2-7; len: 17; abundance: -; d_gene: TRBD2; CDR3aa: CASSQKGTSGTSYEQYF
v_gene: TRBV11-3; j_gene: TRBJ2-7; len: 12; abundance: -; d_gene: TRBD2; CDR3aa: CASSERDSRQYF
v_gene: TRBV6-1; j_gene: TRBJ2-3; len: 17; abundance: -; d_gene: TRBD2; CDR3aa: CASSEASGGPSTDTQYF
v_gene: TRBV9; j_gene: TRBJ2-1; len: 15; abundance: -; d_gene: TRBD2; CDR3aa: CASSVGTSGNNEQFF
v_gene: TRBV7-9; j_gene: TRBJ2-3; len: 15; abundance: once; d_gene: -; CDR3aa: CASSPRDLEGDTQYF
v_gene: TRBV19; j_gene: TRBJ1-5; len: 15; abundance: -; d_gene: TRBD1; CDR3aa: CASTSRQGAYQPQHF
v_gene: TRBV21-1; j_gene: TRBJ1-2; len: 15; abundance: once; d_gene: -; CDR3aa: CASSQPRNTNYGYTF
v_gene: TRBV10-1; j_gene: TRBJ2-2; len: 17; abundance: -; d_gene: TRBD2; CDR3aa: CASSGTSGRINTGELFF
v_gene: TRBV27; j_gene: TRBJ1-1; len: 14; abundance: -; d_gene: TRBD1; CDR3aa: CASNTGALGTEAFF
v_gene: TRBV27; j_gene: TRBJ2-1; len: 15; abundance: -; d_gene: TRBD2; CDR3aa: CASSSSGTSPGEQFF
v_gene: TRBV27; j_gene: TRBJ1-2; len: 18; abundance: once; d_gene: TRBD1; CDR3aa: CASSFSGPAQGARDGYTF
v_gene: TRBV5-6; j_gene: TRBJ2-3; len: 14; abundance: -; d_gene: -; CDR3aa: CASSLITGTDTQYF
v_gene: TRBV2; j_gene: TRBJ1-1; len: 14; abundance: -; d_gene: TRBD1; CDR3aa: CASSSEGQGAEAFF
v_gene: TRBV29-1; j_gene: TRBJ1-2; len: 12; abundance: -; d_gene: TRBD1; CDR3aa: CSAGQGDGGYTF